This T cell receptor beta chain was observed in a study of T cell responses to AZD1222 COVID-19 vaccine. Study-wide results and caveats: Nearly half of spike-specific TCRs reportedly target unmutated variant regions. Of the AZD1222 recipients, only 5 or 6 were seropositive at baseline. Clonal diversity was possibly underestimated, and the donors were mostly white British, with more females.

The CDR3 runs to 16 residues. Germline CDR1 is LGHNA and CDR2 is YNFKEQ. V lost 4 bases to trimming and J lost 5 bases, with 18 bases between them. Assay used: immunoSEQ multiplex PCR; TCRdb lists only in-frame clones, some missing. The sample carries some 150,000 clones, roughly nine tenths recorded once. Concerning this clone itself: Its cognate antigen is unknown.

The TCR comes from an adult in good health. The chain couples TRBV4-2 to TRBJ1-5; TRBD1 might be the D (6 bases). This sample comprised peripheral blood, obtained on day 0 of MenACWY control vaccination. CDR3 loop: CASSPVERGTHQPQHF. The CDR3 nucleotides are TGTGCCAGCAGCCCCGTCGAAAGGGGGACCCATCAGCCCCAGCATTTT.